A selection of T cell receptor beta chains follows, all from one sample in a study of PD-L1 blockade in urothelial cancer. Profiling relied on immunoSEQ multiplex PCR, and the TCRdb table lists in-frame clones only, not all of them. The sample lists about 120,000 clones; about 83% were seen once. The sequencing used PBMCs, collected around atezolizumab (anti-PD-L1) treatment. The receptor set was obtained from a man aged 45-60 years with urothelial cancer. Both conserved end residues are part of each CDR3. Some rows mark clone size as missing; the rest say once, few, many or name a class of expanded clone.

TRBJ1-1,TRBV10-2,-,CASSEGGNTEAFF
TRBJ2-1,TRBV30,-,CAWSARTLYNEQFF
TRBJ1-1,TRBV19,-,CASTRDRGKMNTEAFF
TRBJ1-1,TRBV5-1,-,CASSLMGQAEAFF
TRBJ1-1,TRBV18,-,CASSPPGQAKNTEAFF
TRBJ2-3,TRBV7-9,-,CASSPRLATDTDTQYF
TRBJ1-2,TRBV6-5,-,CASSYIQGDGYTF
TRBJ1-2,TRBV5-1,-,CASSLGDRAYGYTF
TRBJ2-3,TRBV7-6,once,CASSFTVAGTSTDTQYF
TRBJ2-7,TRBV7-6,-,CASSFSGDSYEQYF
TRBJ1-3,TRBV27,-,CASSSTGGRRNTIYF
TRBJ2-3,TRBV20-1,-,CSVRDPGTQYF
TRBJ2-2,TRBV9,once,CASSVSSNTGELFF
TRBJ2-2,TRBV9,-,CASSVALAGVGGELFF
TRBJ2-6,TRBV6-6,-,CASGRTASGANVLTF
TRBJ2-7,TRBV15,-,CATSSAKGTRSYEQYF
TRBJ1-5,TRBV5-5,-,CASSPGDRNQPQHF
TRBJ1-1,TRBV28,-,CASSLSTDTEAFF
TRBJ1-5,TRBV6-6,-,CASRQGVQPQHF
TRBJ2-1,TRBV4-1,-,CASSQSSGLGFLDEQFF
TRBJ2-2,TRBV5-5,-,CASSLRRPTGELFF
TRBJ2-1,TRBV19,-,CASTSGRSYNEQFF
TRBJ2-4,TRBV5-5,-,CASSLRSGGNIQYF
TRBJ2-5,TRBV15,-,CATSRDLAGGIETQYF
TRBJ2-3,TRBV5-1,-,CASNRGTGVWADTQYF
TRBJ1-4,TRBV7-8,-,CASSQGSPNEKLFF
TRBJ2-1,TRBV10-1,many,CASSTQSLAGNNEQFF
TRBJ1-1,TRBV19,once,CASSPGQGFEMNTEAFF
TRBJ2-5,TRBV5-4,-,CASSPGGLAGGRQETQYF
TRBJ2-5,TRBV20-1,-,CSAPTRETQYF
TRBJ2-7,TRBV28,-,CASSSYGGAGLYF
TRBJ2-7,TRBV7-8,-,CASTGGAVSRGEQYF
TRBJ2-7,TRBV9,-,CASSVSAGYEQYF
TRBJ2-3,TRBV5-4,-,CASSWTGGASTDTQYF
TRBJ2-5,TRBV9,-,CASSVGTSGSYKSETQYF
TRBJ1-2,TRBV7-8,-,CASSVDRGRGYTF
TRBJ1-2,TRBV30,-,CAWSPGGIHYGYTF
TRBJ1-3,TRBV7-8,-,CASSLYLGGGSGNTIYF